Shown below are 23 T cell receptor beta chains from a single sample sequenced in a study of blood T cell repertoires in COVID-19. Using immunoSEQ multiplex PCR, the repertoire was profiled, and TCRdb retains in-frame clones only, with some absent. Of 250,000 to 400,000 clones detected, approximately 87% appear once; the ten largest clones hold 2.5% to 3.5%. The sequenced sample consisted of peripheral blood. The receptors originated from a woman aged 30 to 39 with COVID-19, enrolled during active disease.

The chain combines TRBV6-5 with TRBJ1-2, with TRBD1 matching 7 bases. Germline V lookup: CDR1 MNHEY, CDR2 SVGAGI. With V trimmed by 4 bases and J by 8 bases, 16 bases remained unmatched. The CDR3 length is 16 residues. The CDR3 protein is CASSSWTGRGPRGYTF. The CDR3 DNA reads as TGTGCCAGCAGTTCGTGGACAGGAAGGGGCCCTAGGGGCTACACCTTC.

The chain couples TRBV2 to TRBJ1-5, with D perhaps TRBD1 (5 bases). The CDR3 extends over 14 amino acids. Germline V CDR1 and CDR2: SNHLY, FYNNEI. V lost 3 bases and J lost 3, with 9 bases in between. CDR3: CASSDKGINQPQHF. Here the CDR3 DNA reads TGTGCCAGCAGTGATAAGGGGATCAATCAGCCCCAGCATTTT.

The chain employs TRBV6-2 or TRBV6-3 and TRBJ2-2; 13 bases match TRBD2. With V trimmed by 1 base and J by 8 bases, 1 base remained unmatched. The CDR3 covers 15 residues. CDR1 MNHEY and CDR2 SVGEGT come from the germline V gene. The CDR3 nucleotides read TGTGCCAGCAGTTACTGGGGACTAGCGGGAGGGGAGCTGTTTTTT. It translates to CASSYWGLAGGELFF.

The chain has TRBV21-1 and TRBJ2-1; TRBD2, the table's D call, lacks a check against the DNA. TRBV21-1 is labeled a pseudogene. The CDR3 is 17 amino acids. The CDR3 region is CASSKGPLLAGSNEQFF. In nucleotides, the CDR3 is TGTGCCAGCAGCAAAGGGCCCCTGCTAGCGGGAAGTAATGAGCAGTTCTTC.

The chain links TRBV30 to TRBJ1-5; 7 bases map to TRBD1. CDR3 size: 14 residues. Unmatched junction bases numbered 6, after V lost 1 base and J lost 6 bases. CDR1 is GTSNPN and CDR2 is SVGIG in the germline V gene (reference sequence). The CDR3 sequence is CAWSGTQGGQPQHF. CDR3 in DNA: TGTGCCTGGAGTGGTACTCAGGGGGGTCAGCCCCAGCATTTT.

DNA for the CDR3: TGTGCCAGCAAAGGGACTAAGACGCAGTATTTT. This sequence encodes CASKGTKTQYF. The J gene is TRBJ2-3, the V gene TRBV12-3 or TRBV12-4, with 7 nucleotides matching TRBD2. The CDR3 is made up of 11 amino acids. Trimming took 7 bases from V and 9 from J; bases not matched to a gene: 4.

The chain joins TRBV6-4 to TRBJ1-5; the D gene is possibly TRBD1 (5 bases). The CDR3 spans 13 residues. Germline values: CDR1 MRHNA, CDR2 SNTAGT. The V gene lost 6 bases and the J gene lost 4 bases, with 10 bases spanning the gap. CDR3 sequence: CASSDSDNQPQHF. The CDR3 nucleotides read TGTGCCAGCAGCGACAGCGATAATCAGCCCCAGCATTTT.

The chain links TRBV28 to TRBJ1-5; 10 bases fit TRBD1. CDR3 length: 18 residues. V lost 3 bases and J lost 3; bases outside the gene matches: 11. Germline CDR1 and CDR2: MDHEN and SYDVKM. The CDR3 DNA sequence: TGTGCCAGCAGTTTGGAGACAGGGGGCAGCTTTAACAATCAGCCCCAGCATTTT. It encodes CASSLETGGSFNNQPQHF.

The chain carries TRBV6-5 and TRBJ1-2, with TRBD1 identical over 8 bases. V dropped 6 bases and J dropped 8; count of bases not matched to a gene: 8. The CDR3 spans 13 residues. Per the germline V gene, CDR1 is MNHEY and CDR2 is SVGAGI. The CDR3 bases are TGTGCCAGCAGGCCTCAGGGGGCCGGCGGCTACACCTTC. Amino acids: CASRPQGAGGYTF.

The chain is built from TRBV4-2 and TRBJ2-1, with 10 bases identical to TRBD2. The ends lost 4 bases at V and 4 bases at J; junction bases unmatched: 7. Germline loops: CDR1 LGHNA, CDR2 YNFKEQ. CDR3 length equals 16 residues. The CDR3 spells CASSLSGTSEYNEQFF. DNA of the CDR3: TGTGCCAGCAGCCTCTCCGGGACTAGCGAGTACAATGAGCAGTTCTTC.

This clone was picked up one time. The CDR3, as DNA: TGTGCCAGTAGTATAGCAACAGGGGAGGACGGCTACACCTTC. This encodes CASSIATGEDGYTF. J is TRBJ1-2 and V is TRBV19; 7 bases fit TRBD1. The germline V gene has CDR1 LNHDA and CDR2 SQIVND (reference sequence). This CDR3 contains 14 residues. V shed 1 base, J shed 8 bases, and the junction held 7 bases outside the gene matches.

The V gene is TRBV19, the J gene TRBJ1-1; 9 nucleotides agree with TRBD1. Germline CDR1 is LNHDA and CDR2 is SQIVND (reference sequence). This CDR3 region has 15 residues. The junction had 6 bases not matched to a gene; V was cut back by 6 bases and J by 1 base. The CDR3 coding sequence is TGTGCCAGTAGACGAGGACAGGGGAAGAACACTGAAGCTTTCTTT. Translated, it gives CASRRGQGKNTEAFF. The complete variable domain, with remaining parts taken from reference TRBV19 and TRBJ1-1, reads DGGITQSPKYLFRKEGQNVTLSCEQNLNHDAMYWYRQDPGQGLRLIYYSQIVNDFQKGDIAEGYSVSREKKESFPLTVTSAQKNPTAFYLCASRRGQGKNTEAFFGQGTRLTVV.

This clone was picked up one time. Other DNA sequences in the same sample also yield this CDR3. The V call is TRBV29-1, the J call TRBJ2-1; TRBD2 matches at 9 bases. The trim removed 6 bases at V and 3 bases at J, leaving 3 bases unmatched. There are 13 residues in the CDR3. The germline V gene has CDR1 SQVTM and CDR2 ANQGSEA. CDR3 loop: CSVVTSGYNEQFF. As DNA, the CDR3 is TGCAGCGTGGTGACTAGCGGCTACAATGAGCAGTTCTTC.

The chain employs TRBV5-4 and TRBJ2-3, with 7 bases that match TRBD1. Germline V gene lookup returns CDR1 SGHNT and CDR2 YYREEE (reference sequence). This CDR3 is 16 amino acids long. With 3 bases clipped from V and 5 bases from J, the junction kept 12 bases outside the gene matches. CDR3 in DNA: TGTGCCAGCAGCTCCTCTCGACAGGGCGGAGGAGATACGCAGTATTTT. It yields the protein CASSSSRQGGGDTQYF.

The chain links TRBV5-1 to TRBJ2-2; possible D gene TRBD2, 6 bases. CDR3 size: 14 residues. With 5 bases removed from V and 6 bases from J, the gap between germline ends came to 14 bases. Germline lookup yields CDR1 SGHRS and CDR2 YFSETQ. This CDR3 is CASRFSSDPGELFF. The CDR3 DNA sequence: TGCGCCAGCAGGTTTTCTAGCGACCCCGGGGAGCTGTTTTTT.

CDR3 nucleotides: TGTGCCAGTAGAACCCGACAGGGGGTAACTGAAAAACTGTTTTTT. Translation: CASRTRQGVTEKLFF. The chain uses TRBV19 and TRBJ1-4; 9 bases match TRBD1. CDR1 is LNHDA and CDR2 is SQIVND in the germline V gene (reference sequence). This CDR3 contains 15 residues. With V trimmed by 6 bases and J by 7 bases, 9 bases remained unmatched.

The rearrangement links TRBV19 to TRBJ2-1; 8 bases agree with TRBD2. In germline, CDR1 is LNHDA, CDR2 SQIVND (reference sequence). The CDR3 runs to 13 residues. Losses at the gene ends were 10 bases for V and 2 bases for J; bases not matched to a gene: 4. The chain's CDR3 is CATGGLAYNEQFF. The CDR3 region has the DNA TGTGCCACTGGGGGACTAGCCTACAATGAGCAGTTCTTC.

The gene calls are TRBV7-9 and TRBJ2-3; perhaps TRBD2 as D (6 bases). Germline V gene sequence: CDR1 SEHNR, CDR2 FQNEAQ (reference sequence). Trimming left V 1 base short and J 2 bases short, with 7 bases between. This CDR3 spans 14 amino acids. The CDR3 nucleotides are TGTGCCAGCAGCTTAGGCGGGATCACAGATACGCAGTATTTT. Translating gives CASSLGGITDTQYF.

The chain carries TRBV19 and TRBJ2-2; TRBD1 aligns across 8 bases. The CDR3 extends over 15 amino acids. The germline gives CDR1 LNHDA, CDR2 SQIVND (reference sequence). Trimming cost V 6 bases and J 1 base; bases outside gene matches: 4. CDR3 protein: CASRLGQGNTGELFF. The CDR3 nucleotides are TGTGCCAGTAGATTAGGACAGGGGAACACCGGGGAGCTGTTTTTT.

Of note for this clone: Other DNA sequences from this sample encode an identical CDR3 as well. The V gene is TRBV5-1, the J gene TRBJ1-1; 9 positions agree with TRBD1. CDR1 and CDR2 from the germline V gene are SGHRS and YFSETQ. J was trimmed by 1 base and V by 3 bases; bases with no gene match: 1. This CDR3 spans 14 amino acids. The chain's CDR3 is CASSSQGANTEAFF. The CDR3 DNA follows: TGCGCCAGCAGCTCACAGGGGGCGAACACTGAAGCTTTCTTT.

The chain joins TRBV5-1 to TRBJ2-5, with TRBD2 matching over 8 bases. J was trimmed by 2 bases and V by 1 base; bases with no gene match: 4. Germline lookup yields CDR1 SGHRS and CDR2 YFSETQ. The CDR3 sequence is 15 residues long. The DNA of the CDR3 is TGCGCCAGCAGCTTGCAAGCGGGAGTACAAGAGACCCAGTACTTC. Protein product: CASSLQAGVQETQYF.

The chain carries TRBV9 and TRBJ1-1; D might be TRBD1 (6 bases). The V gene's germline CDR1 is SGDLS and CDR2 YYNGEE. CDR3 length equals 15 residues. Trimming removed 0 bases at V and 0 bases at J, with 9 bases between. Here the CDR3 reads CASSVVTGLNTEAFF. CDR3 coding DNA: TGTGCCAGCAGCGTAGTAACAGGGTTGAACACTGAAGCTTTCTTT.

This chain joins TRBV7-8 and TRBJ2-1; maybe TRBD1 (7 bases). Per germline, CDR1 SGHVS and CDR2 FQNEAQ. This CDR3 contains 14 residues. Trimming left V 1 base short and J 6 bases short, with 10 bases between. The CDR3 region is CASSLGRGPNEQFF. The CDR3 bases are TGTGCCAGCAGCTTAGGGAGGGGGCCCAATGAGCAGTTCTTC. Variable domain in full (rest from reference TRBV7-8 and TRBJ2-1): GAGVSQSPRYKVAKRGQDVALRCDPISGHVSLFWYQQALGQGPEFLTYFQNEAQLDKSGLPSDRFFAERPEGSVSTLKIQRTQQEDSAVYLCASSLGRGPNEQFFGPGTRLTVL.